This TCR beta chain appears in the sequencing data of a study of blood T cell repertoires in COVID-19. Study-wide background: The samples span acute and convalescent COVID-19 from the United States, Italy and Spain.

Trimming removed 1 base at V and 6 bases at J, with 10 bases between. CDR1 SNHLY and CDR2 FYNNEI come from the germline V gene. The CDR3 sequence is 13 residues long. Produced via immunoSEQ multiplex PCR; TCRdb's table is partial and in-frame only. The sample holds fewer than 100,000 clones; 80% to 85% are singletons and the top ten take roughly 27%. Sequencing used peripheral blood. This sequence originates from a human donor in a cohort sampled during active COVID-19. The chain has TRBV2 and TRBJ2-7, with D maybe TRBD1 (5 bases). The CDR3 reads CASSEVDRTEQYF. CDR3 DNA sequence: TGTGCCAGCAGTGAAGTAGACAGAACCGAGCAGTACTTC. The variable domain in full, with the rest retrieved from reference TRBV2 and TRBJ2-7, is EPEVTQTPSHQVTQMGQEVILRCVPISNHLYFYWYRQILGQKVEFLVSFYNNEISEKSEIFDDQFSVERPDGSNFTLKIRSTKLEDSAMYFCASSEVDRTEQYFGPGTRLTVT.